This T cell receptor beta chain is from a study of T-cell memory formation after mild COVID-19. General study findings and limits: Pre-infection memory contained some responding clones, which suggested that cross-reactive memory had joined.

A single count supports this clonotype. Its target is not known. One entry per CDR3 protein, called by TCRdb with MiXCR from the 5' RACE reads. The data contain 300,000 to 400,000 distinct CDR3 sequences, under 15% of them seen just once; the ten biggest clones take up about a fifth. This clonotype was sampled from a man aged 18 to 35 who had mild COVID-19 (a few samples of this study predate the infection). Cell type and time point are not known. The sample consisted of PBMCs or a T cell subset sorted from them (not recorded which).

CDR3 sequence: CASSPQGGLGGTQYF. The CDR3 nucleotides read TGTGCCAGCAGTCCCCAGGGTGGACTCGGCGGGACCCAGTACTTC. The chain links TRBV6-2 or TRBV6-3 to TRBJ2-5; tentatively, D is TRBD1 or TRBD2 (5 bases each). From germline, CDR1 is MNHEY and CDR2 SVGEGT. CDR3 length: 15 residues. With 5 bases removed from V and 7 bases from J, the gap between germline ends came to 20 bases.